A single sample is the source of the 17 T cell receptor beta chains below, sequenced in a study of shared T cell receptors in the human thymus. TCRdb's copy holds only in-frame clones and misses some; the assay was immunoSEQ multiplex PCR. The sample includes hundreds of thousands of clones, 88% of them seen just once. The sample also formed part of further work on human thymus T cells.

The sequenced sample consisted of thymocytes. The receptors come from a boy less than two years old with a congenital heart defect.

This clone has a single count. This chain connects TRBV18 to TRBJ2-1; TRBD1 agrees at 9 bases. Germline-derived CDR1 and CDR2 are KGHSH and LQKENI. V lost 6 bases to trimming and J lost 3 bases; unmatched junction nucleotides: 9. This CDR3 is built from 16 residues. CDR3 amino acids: CASSTGGGIDYNEQFF. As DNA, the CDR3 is TGTGCCAGCTCGACAGGGGGGGGTATTGACTACAATGAGCAGTTCTTC.

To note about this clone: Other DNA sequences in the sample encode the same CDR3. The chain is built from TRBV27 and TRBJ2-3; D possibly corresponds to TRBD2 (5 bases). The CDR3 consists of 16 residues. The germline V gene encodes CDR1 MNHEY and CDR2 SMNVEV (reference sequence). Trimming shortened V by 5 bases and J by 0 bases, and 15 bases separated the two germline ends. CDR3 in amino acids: CASSPLDSHSTDTQYF. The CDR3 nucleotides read TGTGCCAGCAGTCCCCTGGACTCCCACAGCACAGATACGCAGTATTTT.

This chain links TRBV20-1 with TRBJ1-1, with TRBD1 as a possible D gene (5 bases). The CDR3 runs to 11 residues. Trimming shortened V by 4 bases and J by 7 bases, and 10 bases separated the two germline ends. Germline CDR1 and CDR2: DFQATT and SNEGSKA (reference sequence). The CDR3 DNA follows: TGCAGTGCTACACAGGCCGTTGAAGCTTTCTTT. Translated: CSATQAVEAFF.

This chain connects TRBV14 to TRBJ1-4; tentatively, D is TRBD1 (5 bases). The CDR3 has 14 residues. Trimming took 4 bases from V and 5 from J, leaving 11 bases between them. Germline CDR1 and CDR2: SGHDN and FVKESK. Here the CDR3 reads CASSPRAWNEKLFF. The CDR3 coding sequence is TGTGCCAGCAGCCCCAGGGCTTGGAATGAAAAACTGTTTTTT.

CDR3 sequence (DNA): TGTGCTAGTGGTCACAGGGTGAGCCAAGAGACCCAGTACTTC. This codes for CASGHRVSQETQYF. The chain combines TRBV12-5 with TRBJ2-5, with D possibly TRBD1 on 6 matching bases. The CDR3 has 14 amino acids. Germline CDR1 reads LGHNT; CDR2 reads FRNRAP. The V and J ends lost 5 bases and 1 base respectively, with 11 bases between them.

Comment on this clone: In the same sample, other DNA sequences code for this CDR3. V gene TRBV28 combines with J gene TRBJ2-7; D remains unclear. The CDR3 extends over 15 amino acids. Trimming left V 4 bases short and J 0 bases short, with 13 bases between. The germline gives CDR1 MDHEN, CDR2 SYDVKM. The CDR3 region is CASSSLTESSYEQYF. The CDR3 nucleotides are TGTGCCAGCAGTTCCCTGACGGAGAGCTCCTACGAGCAGTACTTC.

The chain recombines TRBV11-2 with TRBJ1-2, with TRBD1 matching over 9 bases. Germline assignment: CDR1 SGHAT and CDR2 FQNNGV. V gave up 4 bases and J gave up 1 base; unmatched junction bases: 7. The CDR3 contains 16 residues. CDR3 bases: TGTGCCAGCAGCTCCATGGGACAGGGAGTTAACTATGGCTACACCTTC. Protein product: CASSSMGQGVNYGYTF. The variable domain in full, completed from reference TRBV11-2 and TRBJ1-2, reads EAGVAQSPRYKIIEKRQSVAFWCNPISGHATLYWYQQILGQGPKLLIQFQNNGVVDDSQLPKDRFSAERLKGVDSTLKIQPAKLEDSAVYLCASSSMGQGVNYGYTFGSGTRLTVV.

CDR3 loop: CATSRAGLAGEDTQYF. The CDR3 DNA reads as TGTGCCACCAGCAGGGCGGGACTAGCGGGAGAGGATACGCAGTATTTT. This chain connects TRBV15 to TRBJ2-3; 14 bases match TRBD2. CDR3 length: 16 amino acids. Germline V gene lookup returns CDR1 LNHNV and CDR2 YYDKDF (reference sequence). Germline trimming cut 3 bases from V and 6 bases from J; bases unmatched to any gene: 5. The full variable domain, completed using reference TRBV15 and TRBJ2-3, is DAMVIQNPRYQVTQFGKPVTLSCSQTLNHNVMYWYQQKSSQAPKLLFHYYDKDFNNEADTPDNFQSRRPNTSFCFLDIRSPGLGDTAMYLCATSRAGLAGEDTQYFGPGTRLTVL.

This CDR3 is CASSLTRTDRTGNTIYF. In DNA form, the CDR3 reads TGCGCCAGCAGCCTGACAAGGACAGACCGCACTGGAAACACCATATATTTT. The chain carries TRBV5-1 and TRBJ1-3, with D tentatively TRBD1 (6 bases). The germline V gene has CDR1 SGHRS and CDR2 YFSETQ. Trimming took off 4 bases at V and 2 bases at J, with 19 bases between the two ends. This CDR3 is built from 17 residues.

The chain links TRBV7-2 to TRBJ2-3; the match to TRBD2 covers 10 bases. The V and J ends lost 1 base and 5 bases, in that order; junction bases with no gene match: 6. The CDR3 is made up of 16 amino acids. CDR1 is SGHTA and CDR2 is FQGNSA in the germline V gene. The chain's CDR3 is CASSLGLAGAVDTQYF. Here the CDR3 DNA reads TGTGCCAGCAGCTTAGGGCTAGCGGGAGCCGTAGATACGCAGTATTTT.

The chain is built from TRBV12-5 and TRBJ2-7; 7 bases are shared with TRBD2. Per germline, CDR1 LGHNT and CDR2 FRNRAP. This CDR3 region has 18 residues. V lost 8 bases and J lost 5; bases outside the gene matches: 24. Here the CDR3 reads CASRPTRGGSHKGNEQYF. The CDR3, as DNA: TGTGCTAGTAGGCCCACCCGTGGCGGGAGTCATAAGGGCAACGAGCAGTACTTC.

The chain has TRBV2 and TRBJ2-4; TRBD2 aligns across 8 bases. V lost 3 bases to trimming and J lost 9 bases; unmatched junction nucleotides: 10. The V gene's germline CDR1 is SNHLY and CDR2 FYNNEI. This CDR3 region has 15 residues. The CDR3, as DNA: TGTGCCAGCAGTGATCGGGGGGGGTTGAGGAGCATTCAGTACTTC. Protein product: CASSDRGGLRSIQYF.

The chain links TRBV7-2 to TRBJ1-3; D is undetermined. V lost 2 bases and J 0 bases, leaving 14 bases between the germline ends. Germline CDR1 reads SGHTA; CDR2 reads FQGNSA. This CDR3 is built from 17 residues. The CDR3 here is CASSLSKLSTSGNTIYF. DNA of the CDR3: TGTGCCAGCAGCTTATCGAAACTGAGCACCTCTGGAAACACCATATATTTT.

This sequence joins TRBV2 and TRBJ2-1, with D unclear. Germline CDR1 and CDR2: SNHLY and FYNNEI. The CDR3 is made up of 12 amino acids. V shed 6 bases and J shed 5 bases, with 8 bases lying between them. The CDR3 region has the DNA TGTGCCAGCAGGGCTCAGGACAATGAGCAGTTCTTC. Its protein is CASRAQDNEQFF.

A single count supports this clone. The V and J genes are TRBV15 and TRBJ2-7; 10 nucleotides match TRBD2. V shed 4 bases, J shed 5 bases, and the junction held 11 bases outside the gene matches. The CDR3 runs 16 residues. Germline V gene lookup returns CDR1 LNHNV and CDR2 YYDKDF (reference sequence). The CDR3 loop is CATSILAGEGAHEQYF. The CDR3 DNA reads TGTGCCACCAGCATTCTAGCGGGAGAAGGTGCCCACGAGCAGTACTTC.

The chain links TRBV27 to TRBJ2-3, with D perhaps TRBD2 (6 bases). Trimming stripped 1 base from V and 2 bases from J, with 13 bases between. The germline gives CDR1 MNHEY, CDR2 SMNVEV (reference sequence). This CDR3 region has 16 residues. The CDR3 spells CASSLLQGGYTDTQYF. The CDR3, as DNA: TGTGCCAGCAGTTTATTGCAGGGAGGTTACACAGATACGCAGTATTTT.

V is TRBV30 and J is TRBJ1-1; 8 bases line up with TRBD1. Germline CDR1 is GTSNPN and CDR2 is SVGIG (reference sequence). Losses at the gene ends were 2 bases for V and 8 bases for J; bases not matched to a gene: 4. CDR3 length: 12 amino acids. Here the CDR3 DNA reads TGTGCCTGGAGTCCGACAGGGGCGGAAGCTTTCTTT. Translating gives CAWSPTGAEAFF.